A selection of T cell receptor beta chains follows, all from one sample in a study of response to subunit inactivated influenza vaccine. TCRdb reanalysed the RT-PCR reads using MiXCR and keeps one entry per CDR3 protein. The sample records under 550,000 distinct CDR3 sequences, approximately 7.7% being singletons. Sample: PBMCs from blood, taken roughly 24 months after vaccination. The receptor set was obtained from a man between 50 and 75 years old who received an inactivated influenza vaccine. Both conserved end residues are part of each CDR3. Each record gives: CDR3 DNA, CDR3 protein, D gene, V gene, J gene, clone size. The D gene is left open where the match is weak. The listing skips clone size in some rows; elsewhere it reads once, few, many or a size class.

CDR3nt: TGCAGTGCACCAGGGGTGGTAACTAATGAAAAACTGTTTTTT
CDR3aa: CSAPGVVTNEKLFF
d_gene: NA
v_gene: TRBV20-1
j_gene: TRBJ1-4
abundance: few

CDR3nt: TGTGCCAGCGGGCCCAAGGGGGCAGGGGTGAGAACTTGGAACACCGGGGAGCTGTTTTTT
CDR3aa: CASGPKGAGVRTWNTGELFF
d_gene: TRBD1
v_gene: TRBV27
j_gene: TRBJ2-2
abundance: NA

CDR3nt: TGTGCCAGCAGTTTTAGGGGGCACCTCCACTTT
CDR3aa: CASSFRGHLHF
d_gene: TRBD1
v_gene: TRBV27
j_gene: TRBJ1-6
abundance: few

CDR3nt: TGCGCCAGCAGCTTGGTCGAAGGGGAGCAGTATTTT
CDR3aa: CASSLVEGEQYF
d_gene: NA
v_gene: TRBV5-1
j_gene: TRBJ2-3
abundance: many

CDR3nt: TGTGCCAGCAGCTCCCGGGACTCCCAAGTGCAGTACTTC
CDR3aa: CASSSRDSQVQYF
d_gene: NA
v_gene: TRBV7-2
j_gene: TRBJ2-7
abundance: NA

CDR3nt: TGCAGTGCCACCCAACTAGTTGGGGGCACAGATACGCAGTATTTT
CDR3aa: CSATQLVGGTDTQYF
d_gene: NA
v_gene: TRBV20-1
j_gene: TRBJ2-3
abundance: NA

CDR3nt: TGCAGTGCTAGATGGGTGTCAGGGGGGTTCGAGCAGTACTTC
CDR3aa: CSARWVSGGFEQYF
d_gene: NA
v_gene: TRBV20-1
j_gene: TRBJ2-7
abundance: many

CDR3nt: TGTGCCAGCACCTTTGGAAACACCATATATTTT
CDR3aa: CASTFGNTIYF
d_gene: NA
v_gene: TRBV28
j_gene: TRBJ1-3
abundance: NA

CDR3nt: TGCAGCGCACAGGGGAACACCGGGGAGCTGTTTTTT
CDR3aa: CSAQGNTGELFF
d_gene: NA
v_gene: TRBV29-1
j_gene: TRBJ2-2
abundance: few

CDR3nt: TGTGCCAGCGAGGGGAGGTACACCGGGGAGCTGTTTTTT
CDR3aa: CASEGRYTGELFF
d_gene: NA
v_gene: TRBV12-3/TRBV12-4
j_gene: TRBJ2-2
abundance: NA

CDR3nt: TGTGCCAGCAGCTTAGACCTTCACCCCGGCTCTGAAGCTTTCTTT
CDR3aa: CASSLDLHPGSEAFF
d_gene: NA
v_gene: TRBV11-2
j_gene: TRBJ1-1
abundance: NA

CDR3nt: TGCGCCACCAGGGATGACCTAGGCTACGAGCAGTACTTC
CDR3aa: CATRDDLGYEQYF
d_gene: NA
v_gene: TRBV5-1
j_gene: TRBJ2-7
abundance: NA

CDR3nt: TGCAGCGTTGGGGCAGGTTCGGGCGAGCAGTACTTC
CDR3aa: CSVGAGSGEQYF
d_gene: NA
v_gene: TRBV29-1
j_gene: TRBJ2-7
abundance: NA

CDR3nt: TGTGCCAGCAGTCACCCCGGACTAGCGGGGGCCTCAAGCTCCTACAATGAGCAGTTCTTC
CDR3aa: CASSHPGLAGASSSYNEQFF
d_gene: TRBD2
v_gene: TRBV12-3/TRBV12-4
j_gene: TRBJ2-1
abundance: many

CDR3nt: TGTGCCAGCTCTCCCCGGGACAGGGAGGCCTACGAGCAGTACTTC
CDR3aa: CASSPRDREAYEQYF
d_gene: TRBD1
v_gene: TRBV18
j_gene: TRBJ2-7
abundance: few

CDR3nt: TGCGCCAGCAGTTCAACAGGGGTTACCTACGAGCAGTACTTC
CDR3aa: CASSSTGVTYEQYF
d_gene: TRBD1
v_gene: TRBV5-1
j_gene: TRBJ2-7
abundance: few

CDR3nt: TGTGCCAGCAGCCATTCGGATACAGATGCTTTAGGAAACACCATATATTTT
CDR3aa: CASSHSDTDALGNTIYF
d_gene: NA
v_gene: TRBV3-1
j_gene: TRBJ1-3
abundance: NA

CDR3nt: TGTGCCAGCAGCCCCCGAGGGGGGACCCAAGAGACCCAGTACTTC
CDR3aa: CASSPRGGTQETQYF
d_gene: NA
v_gene: TRBV9
j_gene: TRBJ2-5
abundance: NA

CDR3nt: TGCAGTGCTCCCGGCTCCAAAGGGAGCACAGATACGCAGTATTTT
CDR3aa: CSAPGSKGSTDTQYF
d_gene: NA
v_gene: TRBV20-1
j_gene: TRBJ2-3
abundance: NA

CDR3nt: TGTGCCAGCAGTTTGACAGGGGTCGGCGCCGGGGAGCTGTTTTTT
CDR3aa: CASSLTGVGAGELFF
d_gene: TRBD1
v_gene: TRBV12-3/TRBV12-4
j_gene: TRBJ2-2
abundance: NA

CDR3nt: TGCAGTGCTAGCCCATCTAGCGGGAGGGCCAAGAATGAGCAGTTCTTC
CDR3aa: CSASPSSGRAKNEQFF
d_gene: TRBD2
v_gene: TRBV20-1
j_gene: TRBJ2-1
abundance: many

CDR3nt: TGTGCCAGCAGCTCCGGGACAGGGTACAATCAGCCCCAGCATTTT
CDR3aa: CASSSGTGYNQPQHF
d_gene: TRBD1
v_gene: TRBV5-6
j_gene: TRBJ1-5
abundance: few

CDR3nt: TGCGCCAGCAGCTACAGACAGGGGGCAGGGGAAAAACTGTTTTTT
CDR3aa: CASSYRQGAGEKLFF
d_gene: TRBD1
v_gene: TRBV5-1
j_gene: TRBJ1-4
abundance: many

CDR3nt: TGTGCCAGCAGCCCGTCCCTAGCGGGAGGGAAAAGCACAGATACGCAGTATTTT
CDR3aa: CASSPSLAGGKSTDTQYF
d_gene: TRBD2
v_gene: TRBV7-3
j_gene: TRBJ2-3
abundance: few

CDR3nt: TGCAGTGCTAGAGAGCTACCAGGGACTAGCTCTACCTACGAGCAGTACTTC
CDR3aa: CSARELPGTSSTYEQYF
d_gene: TRBD2
v_gene: TRBV20-1
j_gene: TRBJ2-7
abundance: few

CDR3nt: TGTGCCAGCAGCTATACCGGGACTAGGGGCAATGAGCAGTTCTTC
CDR3aa: CASSYTGTRGNEQFF
d_gene: TRBD2
v_gene: TRBV7-2
j_gene: TRBJ2-1
abundance: NA

CDR3nt: TGTGCCAGCAGTTTCCCCCCGTTACAGGGTGAAGACAATGAGCAGTTCTTC
CDR3aa: CASSFPPLQGEDNEQFF
d_gene: NA
v_gene: TRBV27
j_gene: TRBJ2-1
abundance: NA